This T cell receptor beta chain was found in a study of CXCR3-negative and CXCR3-positive naive CD8 T cells. Study results and limitations: Naive cells with CXCR3 showed TRB CDR3s that were more hydrophobic than those in CXCR3-negative naive cells. With surface CD5 comparable between naive subsets, TCR strength was estimated using properties derived from the TRB CDR3.

Among CD8+ T cells, naive ones were CD45RO-CCR7+CD27+CD95-. The CDR3 has 16 amino acids. Per germline, CDR1 SGHTA and CDR2 FQGNSA. TRB cDNA libraries were made by UMI-labeled 5' RACE. TCRdb re-called the 5' RACE reads and catalogs CDR3 proteins one per entry, DNA excluded. The table counts around 24,000 distinct CDR3 sequences; less than 5% lies in the top ten. A word on this clonotype: The antigen is unknown.

The chain has TRBV7-2 and TRBJ1-5. The TCR sequence derives from a human donor in good health. Some clones in this sample may be carry-over from other donors' samples. Sequencing used naive CXCR3- CD8+ T cells from blood. Regarding subset: CD45RO-CCR7+CD27+CD95- naive CD8+ T cells lacking CXCR3 (TNR3-). The CDR3 reads CASSSLPPGANQPQHF. The variable domain in full, completed from reference TRBV7-2 and TRBJ1-5, reads GAGVSQSPSNKVTEKGKDVELRCDPISGHTALYWYRQSLGQGLEFLIYFQGNSAPDKSGLPSDRFSAERTGGSVSTLTIQRTQQEDSAVYLCASSSLPPGANQPQHFGDGTRLSIL.